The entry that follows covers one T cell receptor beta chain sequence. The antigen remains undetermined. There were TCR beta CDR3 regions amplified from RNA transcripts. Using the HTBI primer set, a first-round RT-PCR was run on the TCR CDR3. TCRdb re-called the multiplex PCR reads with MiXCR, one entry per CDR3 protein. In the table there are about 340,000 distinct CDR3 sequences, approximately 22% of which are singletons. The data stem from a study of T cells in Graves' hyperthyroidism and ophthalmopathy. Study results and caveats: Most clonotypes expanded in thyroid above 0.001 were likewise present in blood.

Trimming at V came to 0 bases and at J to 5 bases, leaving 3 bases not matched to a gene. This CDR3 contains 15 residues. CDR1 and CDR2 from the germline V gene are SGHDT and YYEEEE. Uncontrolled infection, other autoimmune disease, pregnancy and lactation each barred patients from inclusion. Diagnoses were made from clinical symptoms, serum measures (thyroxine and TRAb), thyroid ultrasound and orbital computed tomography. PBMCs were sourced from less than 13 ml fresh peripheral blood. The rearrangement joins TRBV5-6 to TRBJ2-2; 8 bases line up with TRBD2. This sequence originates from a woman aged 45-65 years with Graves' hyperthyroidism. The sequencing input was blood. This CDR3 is CASSLVASGTGELFF. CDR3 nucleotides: TGTGCCAGCAGCTTGGTGGCTAGCGGGACCGGGGAGCTGTTTTTT. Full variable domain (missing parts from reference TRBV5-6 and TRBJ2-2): DAGVTQSPTHLIKTRGQQVTLRCSPKSGHDTVSWYQQALGQGPQFIFQYYEEEERQRGNFPDRFSGHQFPNYSSELNVNALLLGDSALYLCASSLVASGTGELFFGEGSRLTVL.